The 12 T cell receptor beta chains below come from one sample, sequenced in a study of blood T cell repertoires in COVID-19. Repertoires were generated with immunoSEQ multiplex PCR, while TCRdb's copy carries only in-frame clones and drops some. Altogether 26,000 or so clones are present, around 91% being singletons, with the ten largest covering approximately 10%. Sample: peripheral blood. The source of these receptors is a man in his 70s with acute or convalescent COVID-19.

This chain's CDR3 is CASSSTPDRGTGELFF. The DNA of the CDR3 is TGTGCCAGCAGTTCTACCCCCGACAGGGGCACCGGGGAGCTGTTTTTT. The chain combines TRBV6-2 or TRBV6-3 with TRBJ2-2; 8 bases line up with TRBD1. V lost 4 bases to trimming and J lost 4 bases; unmatched junction nucleotides: 8. Per germline, CDR1 MNHEY and CDR2 SVGEGT. The CDR3 is made up of 16 amino acids.

The J gene is TRBJ1-5, the V gene TRBV19, with D tentatively TRBD1 (5 bases). The CDR3 is 14 amino acids. CDR1 and CDR2 from the germline V gene are LNHDA and SQIVND (reference sequence). V lost 10 bases and J 10 bases, leaving 23 bases between the germline ends. CDR3 protein: CATKGTGPILPQHF. DNA for the CDR3: TGTGCCACCAAAGGAACAGGTCCGATTTTACCCCAGCATTTT.

CDR3 nucleotide sequence: TGCGCCAGCAGCCCACATGACGCGGGACAGGCCGAGAATTCACCCCTCCACTTT. It translates to CASSPHDAGQAENSPLHF. The chain joins TRBV4-3 to TRBJ1-6; 8 nucleotides agree with TRBD1. The length of the CDR3 is 18 residues. Germline loops: CDR1 LGHNA, CDR2 YSLEER. The junction had 15 bases not matched to a gene; V was cut back by 4 bases and J by 7 bases.

V usage is TRBV5-4 and J usage is TRBJ2-7; 14 positions agree with TRBD2. The CDR3 contains 13 residues. After removal of 7 bases from V and 3 bases from J, the junction contained 0 bases not matched to a gene. From germline, CDR1 is SGHNT and CDR2 YYREEE (reference sequence). CDR3 sequence: CASGLAGGYEQYF. The CDR3 DNA follows: TGTGCCAGCGGACTAGCGGGGGGCTACGAGCAGTACTTC.

This chain uses TRBV4-2 with TRBJ2-1; TRBD2 matches at 14 bases. V shed 3 bases, J shed 10 bases, and the junction held 14 bases outside the gene matches. The CDR3 is 18 amino acids. Germline CDR1 is LGHNA and CDR2 is YNFKEQ. The CDR3 protein is CASSQASRLAGGGGEQFF. The CDR3 DNA reads TGTGCCAGCAGCCAGGCTTCAAGACTAGCGGGAGGGGGTGGGGAGCAGTTCTTC.

A single count supports this clone. Here the CDR3 DNA reads TGCGCCAGCAGCTCTGGCGGACAGGGGGCAATCGAGCAGTACTTC. Encoded protein: CASSSGGQGAIEQYF. This chain joins TRBV5-1 and TRBJ2-7, with 11 positions matching TRBD1. The ends lost 3 bases at V and 6 bases at J; junction bases unmatched: 8. The CDR3 totals 15 residues. Germline assignment: CDR1 SGHRS and CDR2 YFSETQ.

The chain links TRBV6-6 to TRBJ2-3, with D maybe TRBD2 (6 bases). The CDR3 consists of 15 residues. The germline gives CDR1 MNHNY, CDR2 SVGAGI (reference sequence). V lost 2 bases, J lost 1 base, and 10 bases lay in between. CDR3 coding DNA: TGTGCCAGCAGTTACGGCAGGAGGGGCACAGATACGCAGTATTTT. Protein product: CASSYGRRGTDTQYF.

This clone was counted once. The genes are TRBV2 and TRBJ2-7; a possible D gene is TRBD2 (6 bases). The CDR3 runs 14 residues. The V end lost 0 bases, the J end lost 8 bases, and 14 bases lay between the germline ends. Per germline, CDR1 SNHLY and CDR2 FYNNEI. CDR3 sequence (DNA): TGTGCCAGCAGTGAAGCGCTTCGGGGGTCCAAGCAGTACTTC. Translated: CASSEALRGSKQYF.

The chain combines TRBV4-3 with TRBJ2-7; unclear D gene. The V and J ends lost 0 bases and 0 bases respectively, with 3 bases between them. Looked up from germline, CDR1 is LGHNA and CDR2 is YSLEER. The CDR3 length is 13 residues. In DNA form, the CDR3 reads TGCGCCAGCAGCCAAGACAGCTCCTACGAGCAGTACTTC. It encodes CASSQDSSYEQYF.

J is TRBJ2-7 and V is TRBV6-5; 7 nucleotides agree with TRBD2. The CDR3 totals 15 residues. V shed 6 bases and J 1 base; nucleotides not matched to a gene: 9. Germline V gene sequence: CDR1 MNHEY, CDR2 SVGAGI. CDR3: CASRLLAVLSYEQYF. The CDR3 region has the DNA TGTGCCAGCAGGCTTCTAGCGGTTCTATCCTACGAGCAGTACTTC.

The chain joins TRBV5-6 to TRBJ2-7, with 7 bases lining up with TRBD1. After removal of 2 bases from V and 0 bases from J, the junction contained 8 bases not matched to a gene. CDR1 is SGHDT and CDR2 is YYEEEE in the germline V gene. This CDR3 region has 16 residues. CDR3 protein: CASSFATGTDSYEQYF. The DNA of the CDR3 is TGTGCCAGCAGCTTCGCTACCGGGACAGACTCCTACGAGCAGTACTTC.

The chain employs TRBV5-1 and TRBJ2-1, with 12 bases aligning to TRBD2. CDR3 size: 16 residues. CDR1 is SGHRS and CDR2 is YFSETQ in the germline V gene. Trimming took 4 bases from V and 7 from J; bases not matched to a gene: 9. The CDR3 region is CASSPGASGRVNEQFF. For the CDR3, the DNA is TGCGCCAGCAGCCCCGGAGCTAGCGGGAGGGTGAATGAGCAGTTCTTC.